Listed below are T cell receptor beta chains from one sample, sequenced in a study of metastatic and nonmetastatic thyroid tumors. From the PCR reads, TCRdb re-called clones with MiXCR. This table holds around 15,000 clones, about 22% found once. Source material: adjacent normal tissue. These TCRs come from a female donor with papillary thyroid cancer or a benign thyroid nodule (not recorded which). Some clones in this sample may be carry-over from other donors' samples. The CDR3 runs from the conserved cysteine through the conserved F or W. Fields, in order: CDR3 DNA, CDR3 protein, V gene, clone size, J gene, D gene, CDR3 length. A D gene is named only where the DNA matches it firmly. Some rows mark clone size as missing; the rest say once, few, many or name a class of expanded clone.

DNA: TGTGCCAGCAGTTTTGGTTTAAAGCAGCCCCAGCATTTT
CDR3: CASSFGLKQPQHF
V: TRBV28
size: few
J: TRBJ1-5
D: .
length: 13

DNA: TGCAGTGCTAGTGAGGGGGGCGAGGGTAATGAGCAGTTCTTC
CDR3: CSASEGGEGNEQFF
V: TRBV20-1
size: few
J: TRBJ2-1
D: .
length: 14

DNA: TGTGCCACCAGTGAATGCTCGGGCCTGTATAGCAATCAGCCCCAGCATTTT
CDR3: CATSECSGLYSNQPQHF
V: TRBV24-1
size: once
J: TRBJ1-5
D: .
length: 17

DNA: TGCGCCAGCAGCTCCCGGGCCTTATCCAACACCGGGGAGCTGTTTTTT
CDR3: CASSSRALSNTGELFF
V: TRBV5-1
size: .
J: TRBJ2-2
D: .
length: 16

DNA: TGTGCCAGTCATACGGGCCCAAGCTCCTACAATGAGCAGTTCTTC
CDR3: CASHTGPSSYNEQFF
V: TRBV19
size: few
J: TRBJ2-1
D: .
length: 15

DNA: TGTGCCAGCAGTTTTAAGGGTTACAATCAGCCCCAGCATTTT
CDR3: CASSFKGYNQPQHF
V: TRBV27
size: .
J: TRBJ1-5
D: .
length: 14

DNA: TGTGCCACCAGTGATCCGATGAACACTGAAGCTTTCTTT
CDR3: CATSDPMNTEAFF
V: TRBV24-1
size: .
J: TRBJ1-1
D: .
length: 13

DNA: TGTGCCTGGACCAGGCGGGGGGGAATATCTTCGGGCGAGCAGTACTTC
CDR3: CAWTRRGGISSGEQYF
V: TRBV30
size: .
J: TRBJ2-7
D: TRBD2
length: 16

DNA: TGTGCCAGCAGTTCTAGCGGAGAATACAATGAGCAGTTCTTC
CDR3: CASSSSGEYNEQFF
V: TRBV13
size: few
J: TRBJ2-1
D: TRBD2
length: 14

DNA: TGTGCCAGCAGCTTAGTCAGGGGCTCCTACAATGAGCAGTTCTTC
CDR3: CASSLVRGSYNEQFF
V: TRBV11-2
size: few
J: TRBJ2-1
D: .
length: 15

DNA: TGCAGTGCTAGAGATCAGGGGGAGGACACTGAAGCTTTCTTT
CDR3: CSARDQGEDTEAFF
V: TRBV20-1
size: few
J: TRBJ1-1
D: TRBD1
length: 14

DNA: TGTGCCAGCAGTGGGGAGACCCAGTACTTC
CDR3: CASSGETQYF
V: TRBV7-9
size: .
J: TRBJ2-5
D: .
length: 10

DNA: TGCAGTGCTAGCTCTTGGACAGGGGGCAATCAGCCCCAGCATTTT
CDR3: CSASSWTGGNQPQHF
V: TRBV20-1
size: .
J: TRBJ1-5
D: TRBD1
length: 15

DNA: TGTGCCAGCAGTCCCGGGACAGGGATTGAGCAGTTCTTC
CDR3: CASSPGTGIEQFF
V: TRBV6-1
size: few
J: TRBJ2-1
D: TRBD1
length: 13

DNA: TGTGCCTGGAGTGACGCGCAGGGCCGGGCACCCCTCCACTTT
CDR3: CAWSDAQGRAPLHF
V: TRBV30
size: .
J: TRBJ1-6
D: .
length: 14

DNA: TGTGCCAGCAGTCTGATTAGCGGGAGGGACAATGAGCAGTTCTTC
CDR3: CASSLISGRDNEQFF
V: TRBV12-3/TRBV12-4
size: many
J: TRBJ2-1
D: TRBD2
length: 15

DNA: TGTGCATCAGGGCGGGGGGACACCGGGGAGCTGTTTTTT
CDR3: CASGRGDTGELFF
V: TRBV2
size: few
J: TRBJ2-2
D: TRBD2
length: 13

DNA: TGTGCCAGCAGTCCTCTAGCGGGGGCCGCGCACACCATATATTTT
CDR3: CASSPLAGAAHTIYF
V: TRBV12-3/TRBV12-4
size: .
J: TRBJ1-3
D: .
length: 15

DNA: TGTGCCAGCAGCTCGAGACAGGGGGCCAGCGGCAATGAGCAGTTCTTC
CDR3: CASSSRQGASGNEQFF
V: TRBV7-2
size: many
J: TRBJ2-1
D: TRBD1
length: 16

DNA: TGTGCCAGCATCAAACTAGCGGGTTCAGATACGCAGTATTTT
CDR3: CASIKLAGSDTQYF
V: TRBV7-2
size: .
J: TRBJ2-3
D: TRBD2
length: 14

DNA: TGTGCCAGCAGAGACTTGGACAGGCCAGGCTCTAATGAGCAGTTCTTC
CDR3: CASRDLDRPGSNEQFF
V: TRBV2
size: few
J: TRBJ2-1
D: TRBD1
length: 16

DNA: TGTGCCAGCAGTTACTCGGGAGGTTCTGGAAACACCATATATTTT
CDR3: CASSYSGGSGNTIYF
V: TRBV6-2/TRBV6-3
size: .
J: TRBJ1-3
D: .
length: 15

DNA: TGTGCCAGCAGCTTAGCGGCGGGACCGTCCTACGAGCAGTACTTC
CDR3: CASSLAAGPSYEQYF
V: TRBV7-2
size: many
J: TRBJ2-7
D: .
length: 15

DNA: TGTGCCAGCAAGACCTCCGGGACTAGCGGGAGGGTTGAGCAGTTCTTC
CDR3: CASKTSGTSGRVEQFF
V: TRBV27
size: few
J: TRBJ2-1
D: TRBD2
length: 16

DNA: TGTGCCTGGAGTGCTTTAGCGGGGTCAACCTACGAGCAGTACTTC
CDR3: CAWSALAGSTYEQYF
V: TRBV30
size: once
J: TRBJ2-7
D: TRBD2
length: 15

DNA: TGCAGTGCTAGAGACCCAGTCATCAACTATGGCTACACCTTC
CDR3: CSARDPVINYGYTF
V: TRBV20-1
size: few
J: TRBJ1-2
D: .
length: 14

DNA: TGTGCCAGCAGGCTGAATCCGGTCAGGTCCCTCTCTGGGGCCAACGTCCTGACTTTC
CDR3: CASRLNPVRSLSGANVLTF
V: TRBV6-2/TRBV6-3
size: .
J: TRBJ2-6
D: .
length: 19

DNA: TGTGCCAGTAGGGCGGGGCCCGAGCAGTACTTC
CDR3: CASRAGPEQYF
V: TRBV19
size: large
J: TRBJ2-7
D: .
length: 11

DNA: TGCGCCAGCAGCTTGGAACCGGGGACAGCCTATGTCTACACCTTC
CDR3: CASSLEPGTAYVYTF
V: TRBV5-1
size: .
J: TRBJ1-2
D: TRBD1
length: 15

DNA: TGTGCCACCGCCAAAGAAGCTGCAACTAATGAAAAACTGTTTTTT
CDR3: CATAKEAATNEKLFF
V: TRBV6-2/TRBV6-3
size: few
J: TRBJ1-4
D: .
length: 15

DNA: TGTGCCAGCAGCACCGGGACAGGGAATTCACCCCTCCACTTT
CDR3: CASSTGTGNSPLHF
V: TRBV27
size: few
J: TRBJ1-6
D: TRBD1
length: 14

DNA: TGCGCCAGCAGCGAGGGACAGGGGACGTCTGAAGCTTTTTTT
CDR3: CASSEGQGTSEAFF
V: TRBV5-1
size: few
J: TRBJ1-1
D: TRBD1
length: 14